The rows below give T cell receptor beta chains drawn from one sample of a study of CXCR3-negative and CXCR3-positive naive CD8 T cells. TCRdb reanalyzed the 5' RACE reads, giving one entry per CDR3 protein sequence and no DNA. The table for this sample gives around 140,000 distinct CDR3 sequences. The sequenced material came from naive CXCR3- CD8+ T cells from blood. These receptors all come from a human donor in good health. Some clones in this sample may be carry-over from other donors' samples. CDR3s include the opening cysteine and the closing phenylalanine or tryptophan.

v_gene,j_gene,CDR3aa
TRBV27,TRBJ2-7,CASSLSPAYEQYF
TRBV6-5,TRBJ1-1,CASSSPGTGMNTEAFF
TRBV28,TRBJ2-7,CASSLLLGTSGRPPYEQYF
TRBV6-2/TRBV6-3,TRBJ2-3,CTTANGGPTDTQYF
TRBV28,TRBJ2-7,CASSPPPLLRYEQYF
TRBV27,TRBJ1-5,CASSLGGPHQPQHF
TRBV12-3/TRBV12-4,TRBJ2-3,CASSLGSMVDTQYF
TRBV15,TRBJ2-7,CATSRGTSNYEQYF
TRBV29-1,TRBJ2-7,CSVGSNVDGNEQYF
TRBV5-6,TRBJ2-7,CASSQTGHNYEQYF
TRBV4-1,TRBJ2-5,CASSQDLKTQYF
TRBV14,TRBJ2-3,CASSPQRGYTDTQYF
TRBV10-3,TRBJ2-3,CAISGLAGGPPDTQYF
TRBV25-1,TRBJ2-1,CASSTDRLFYNEQFF
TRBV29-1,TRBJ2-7,CSVYVLDKGPYEQYF
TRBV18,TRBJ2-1,CASSRAGGNYNEQFF
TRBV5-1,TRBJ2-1,CASSLVAGSSYNEQFF
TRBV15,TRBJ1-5,CATSRDLGLNQPQHF
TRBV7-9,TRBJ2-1,CASSLDFSYNEQFF
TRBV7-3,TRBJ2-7,CASSLTGSGYEQYF
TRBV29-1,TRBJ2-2,CSARQNTGELFF
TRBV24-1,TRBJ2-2,CATSSGTSGTNTGELFF
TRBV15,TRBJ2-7,CATSPGWGQGVYEQYF
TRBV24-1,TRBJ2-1,CATSGHAGEPYNEQFF
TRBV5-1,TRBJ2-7,CASSLVWGPSYEQYF
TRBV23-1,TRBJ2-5,CASCRDRGPETQYF
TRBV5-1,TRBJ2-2,CASSGGLNTGELFF
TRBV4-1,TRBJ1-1,CASSQDSAVIAFF
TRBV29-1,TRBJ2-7,CSVFGGDRDYEQYF
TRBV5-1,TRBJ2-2,CASRRTANTGELFF
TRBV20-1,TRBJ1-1,CSAPGTLRTEAFF
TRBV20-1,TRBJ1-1,CSAIDRPGIEAFF
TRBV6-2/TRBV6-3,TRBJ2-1,CASSPYDYEQFF
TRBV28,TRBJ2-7,CASSRTAYEQYF
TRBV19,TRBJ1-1,CASSIDPLGAEAFF
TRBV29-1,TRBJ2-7,CSIRGTDYYEQYF
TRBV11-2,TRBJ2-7,CASSWETGSYEQYF
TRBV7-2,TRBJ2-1,CASSHQGDSYNEQFF
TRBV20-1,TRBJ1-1,CSGTDIRSFAFF
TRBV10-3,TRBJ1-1,CAISVARTGVLNTEAFF
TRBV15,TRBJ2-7,CATSRGWGTSYEQYF
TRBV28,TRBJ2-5,CASSFRGKETQYF
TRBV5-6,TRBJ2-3,CASSLERGGGTDTQYF
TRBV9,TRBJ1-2,CASSGPGQANYGYTF
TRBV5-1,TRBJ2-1,CASSLGINEQFF
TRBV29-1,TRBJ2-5,CSVGRPQETQYF
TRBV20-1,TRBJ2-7,CSARDPPQMVRQDEQYF
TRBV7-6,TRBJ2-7,CASSHWGGEHEQYF
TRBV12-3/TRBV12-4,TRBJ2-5,CASTLGQETQYF
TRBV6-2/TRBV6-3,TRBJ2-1,CASSPGTGMNEQFF
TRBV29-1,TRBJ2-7,CSVAPGFSYEQYF
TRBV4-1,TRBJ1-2,CASSQDLLPNTGDYGYTF
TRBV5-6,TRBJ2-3,CASSRGGWTTDTQYF
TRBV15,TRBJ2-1,CATSRDLSGGRQFF
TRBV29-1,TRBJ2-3,CSVEDRVTGGGF
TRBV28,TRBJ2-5,CASSFWGGTETQYF
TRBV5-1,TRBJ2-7,CANSTGDRSYEQYF
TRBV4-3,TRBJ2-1,CASSQDWQGGRYNEQFF